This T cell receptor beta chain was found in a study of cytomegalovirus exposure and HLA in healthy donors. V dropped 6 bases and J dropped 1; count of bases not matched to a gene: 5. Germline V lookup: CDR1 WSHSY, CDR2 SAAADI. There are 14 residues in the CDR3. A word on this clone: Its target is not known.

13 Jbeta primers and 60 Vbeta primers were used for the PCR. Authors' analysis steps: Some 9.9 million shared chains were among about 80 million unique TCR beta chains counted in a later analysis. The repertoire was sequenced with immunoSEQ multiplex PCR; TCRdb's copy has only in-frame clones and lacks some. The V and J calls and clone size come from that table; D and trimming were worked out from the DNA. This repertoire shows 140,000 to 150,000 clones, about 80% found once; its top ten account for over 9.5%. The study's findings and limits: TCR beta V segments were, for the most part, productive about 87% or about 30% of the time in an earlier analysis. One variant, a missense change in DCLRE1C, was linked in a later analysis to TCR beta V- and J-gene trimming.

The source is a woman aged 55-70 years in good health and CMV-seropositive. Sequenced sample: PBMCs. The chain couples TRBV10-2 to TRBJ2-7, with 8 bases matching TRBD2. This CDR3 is CASRPGGASYEQYF. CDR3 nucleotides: TGCGCCAGCAGGCCGGGGGGGGCTTCCTACGAGCAGTACTTC.